The sequence of this T cell receptor (beta chain) was determined in a study of T cell changes during pregnancy in multiple sclerosis. This clone was counted only a few times. Produced via immunoSEQ multiplex PCR; TCRdb's table is partial and in-frame only. The sample records more than 55,000 clones, approximately 89% being singletons. The source was peripheral blood, collected in the second trimester of pregnancy. This clonotype was obtained from a female donor with multiple sclerosis, enrolled in a pregnancy study.

CDR3 coding DNA: TGTGCCAGTAGTGAGGAGGGAATCAAGCAGTTCTTC. This gives the protein CASSEEGIKQFF. The V gene is TRBV19, the J gene TRBJ2-1; possibly TRBD2 for D (6 bases). The CDR3 loop spans 12 amino acids. Trimming took 5 bases from V and 11 from J, leaving 13 bases between them. In germline, CDR1 is LNHDA, CDR2 SQIVND (reference sequence). The whole variable domain, filled in from reference TRBV19 and TRBJ2-1, reads DGGITQSPKYLFRKEGQNVTLSCEQNLNHDAMYWYRQDPGQGLRLIYYSQIVNDFQKGDIAEGYSVSREKKESFPLTVTSAQKNPTAFYLCASSEEGIKQFFGPGTRLTVL.